Listed below are T cell receptor beta chains from one sample, sequenced in a study of OX40 agonist ivuxolimab in advanced cancers. Method: immunoSEQ multiplex PCR; TCRdb's copy keeps in-frame clones and lacks some. The table lists approximately 79,000 clones, about 88% of them singletons. The material sequenced was CD4+ or CD8+ T cells sorted from blood, taken in a trial of the OX40 agonist ivuxolimab. The receptors were gathered from an adult with an advanced solid tumor such as melanoma, head and neck, liver or kidney cancer. The CDR3 runs from the conserved cysteine through the conserved F or W. The D gene is left open where the match is weak. Some rows have no size entry. The others give once, few or many, or a class for an expanded clone.

>TRBJ2-1|TRBV19|TRBD1|-
TGTGCCAGTAGTATCACCGGGACAGCCTACAATGAGCAGTTCTTC
CASSITGTAYNEQFF
>TRBJ1-2|TRBV19|TRBD1|-
TGTGCCAGTATCCCCCCGGGACAGGGGACCTATGGCTACACCTTC
CASIPPGQGTYGYTF
>TRBJ2-1|TRBV5-6|TRBD1|-
TGTGCCAGCAGCTTGGGCCGACAGGGCTACTACAATGAGCAGTTCTTC
CASSLGRQGYYNEQFF
>TRBJ1-1|TRBV6-1|-|-
TGTGCCAGCAGTGGCAGGGCAGGGGCAGTGGCAGCTTTCTTT
CASSGRAGAVAAFF
>TRBJ2-2|TRBV7-3|-|-
TGTGCCAGCAGCCCCCAACAGGCCACCGGGGAGCTGTTTTTT
CASSPQQATGELFF
>TRBJ2-1|TRBV5-1|TRBD1|-
TGCGCCAGCAGCTTAGACCGGGACAGTCTTTACAATGAGCAGTTCTTC
CASSLDRDSLYNEQFF
>TRBJ2-7|TRBV5-5|-|-
TGTGCCAGCAGCTTGGAAGGGACCTTGGACGAGCAGTACTTC
CASSLEGTLDEQYF
>TRBJ2-7|TRBV6-5|TRBD1|-
TGTGCCAGCAGTTACTCTCCTACAGGGGGCTACGAGCAGTACTTC
CASSYSPTGGYEQYF
>TRBJ1-5|TRBV10-1|-|-
TGCGCCAGTCTCCCTTTGCCCCAGCATTTT
CASLPLPQHF
>TRBJ2-5|TRBV28|-|-
TGTGCCAGTGGACTCCTCCAAGAGACCCAGTACTTC
CASGLLQETQYF
>TRBJ1-4|TRBV6-1|-|once
TGTGCCAGCAGTGACGCGGGCAGGGAACAAAAACTGTTTTTT
CASSDAGREQKLFF
>TRBJ2-7|TRBV7-3|-|-
TGTGCCAGCAGCTTAACGGGGACGGACGCGACCTACGAGCAGTACTTC
CASSLTGTDATYEQYF
>TRBJ1-1|TRBV10-1|-|-
TGCGCCAGCAGTGAGAGTCTGGCGGCCGCTGAAGCTTTCTTT
CASSESLAAAEAFF
>TRBJ1-3|TRBV19|TRBD1|-
TGTGCCAGTATGGCGACAGGGCGCTCTGGAAACACCATATATTTT
CASMATGRSGNTIYF
>TRBJ2-7|TRBV6-5|-|once
TGTGCCAGCAGTCAGGGACCCTACTCCTACGAGCAGTACTTC
CASSQGPYSYEQYF
>TRBJ2-6|TRBV5-4|-|-
TGTGCCAGCAGTCAGGGTAGCTCTGGGGCCAACGTCCTGACTTTC
CASSQGSSGANVLTF
>TRBJ1-1|TRBV30|-|-
TGTGCCTGGAGCCAGGGTGGCGGGAACACTGAAGCTTTCTTT
CAWSQGGGNTEAFF
>TRBJ2-1|TRBV7-9|TRBD2|-
TGTGCCAGCAGCTTAGTAGGGCTAGCGGGGATCTACAATGAGCAGTTCTTC
CASSLVGLAGIYNEQFF
>TRBJ2-2|TRBV19|-|-
TGTGCCAGTAGAGCCTCGGGGTCCGGGACCGGGGAGCTGTTTTTT
CASRASGSGTGELFF
>TRBJ1-5|TRBV7-8|-|few
TGTGCCAGCAGCTTCCCCCGTCAGCCCCAGCATTTT
CASSFPRQPQHF
>TRBJ2-1|TRBV9|-|-
TGTGCCAGCAGCGTCGGAGTAAGTGAGCAGTTCTTC
CASSVGVSEQFF
>TRBJ1-5|TRBV5-1|-|-
TGCGCCAGCAGCCTATCCCCTACAGGGTTCGGTCAGCCCCAGCATTTT
CASSLSPTGFGQPQHF
>TRBJ2-5|TRBV6-5|-|-
TGTGCCAGCAGTTACTCGGGGCCCAGGGCCCAAGAGACCCAGTACTTC
CASSYSGPRAQETQYF
>TRBJ2-7|TRBV6-6|-|-
TGTGCCAGCAGTTACCCGGGAACCTACGAGCAGTACTTC
CASSYPGTYEQYF